One T cell receptor (beta chain) is described in this entry. The source of the sample is a study of blood T cell repertoires in COVID-19. Across the whole study: From the United States, Italy and Spain came samples of acute and convalescent COVID-19. Sources were T cells, B-cell-depleted T cells, or PBMCs; the material itself was cDNA or gDNA.

Under the authors' procedure: The assay estimated nucleated cells by amplifying reference gene primers. The repertoire was sequenced with immunoSEQ multiplex PCR; TCRdb's copy has only in-frame clones and lacks some. V and J calls and clone size follow that table, whereas D and trimming were derived from the DNA. The sample lists roughly 28,000 clones, roughly 82% occurring once. This sequence originates from an elderly man with active or convalescent COVID-19. The specimen sequenced was peripheral blood.

In DNA form, the CDR3 reads TGTGCCACCAGTGATCCAAGCACAGATACGCAGTATTTT. This encodes CATSDPSTDTQYF. The V and J genes are TRBV24-1 and TRBJ2-3; D is unclear. Germline lookup yields CDR1 KGHDR and CDR2 SFDVKD. The CDR3 length is 13 residues. The V end lost 3 bases, the J end lost 0 bases, and 3 bases lay between the germline ends.